These T cell receptor beta chains were read from a single sample in a study of early T cells in non-severe SARS-CoV-2 infection. TCRdb re-called the 5' RACE reads through MiXCR, storing one row per CDR3 protein. The data show roughly 80,000 distinct CDR3 sequences, over 13% seen once. Sample: whole blood. The receptors were gathered from an adult who was a healthcare worker with PCR-confirmed SARS-CoV-2 infection or an uninfected control (not recorded which). CDR3s leave out the opening cysteine and the closing phenylalanine or tryptophan. The D gene is left open where the match is weak.

j_call v_call d_call cdr3_aa
TRBJ1-1 TRBV2 . ASSEDLNTEAF
TRBJ1-4 TRBV12-3/TRBV12-4 TRBD1 ASRMTGLEKLF
TRBJ1-2 TRBV5-1 . ASSLVAGTHGYT
TRBJ2-3 TRBV7-6 . ASSLERDWGTDTQY
TRBJ2-2 TRBV7-7 TRBD2 VSSPREVTGELF
TRBJ2-7 TRBV29-1 . SVGYEEYEQY
TRBJ1-4 TRBV5-1 . ASSLGWAKEKLF
TRBJ2-1 TRBV7-2 TRBD2 ASSPRGEKEQF
TRBJ2-7 TRBV28 TRBD1 ASSSPWTGVSYEQY
TRBJ2-1 TRBV7-9 TRBD1 ASSLAPGQGYNEQF
TRBJ2-1 TRBV7-3 TRBD2 ASSALAGGSYNEQF
TRBJ2-3 TRBV2 TRBD2 ASSERAGGTDTQY
TRBJ1-4 TRBV10-2 . ASSEPGSNEKLF
TRBJ2-1 TRBV6-5 . ASSYEGWNEQF
TRBJ1-3 TRBV10-3 . ATDGTSGNTIY
TRBJ1-5 TRBV12-5 . ASVRGSHSNQPQH
TRBJ2-5 TRBV29-1 . SVEAEVQETQY
TRBJ2-4 TRBV20-1 . SARGRLGIQY
TRBJ2-7 TRBV6-2/TRBV6-3 . ASSYIGEQY
TRBJ2-3 TRBV5-4 . ASSLVTDSTDTQY
TRBJ1-5 TRBV18 . ASSPGRGGNQPQH
TRBJ1-2 TRBV7-2 . ASSPRKTYGYT
TRBJ2-7 TRBV4-1 TRBD1 ASSQAVRGQEQY
TRBJ2-5 TRBV12-3/TRBV12-4 . ASSFNTGRDQETQY
TRBJ1-6 TRBV7-2 . ASSLAQGLNSPLH
TRBJ1-3 TRBV5-4 TRBD1 ASSSGQGKENTIY
TRBJ2-1 TRBV7-6 TRBD1 ASSLAGQGDEQF
TRBJ1-1 TRBV2 . VSSELAALNTEAF
TRBJ2-3 TRBV2 . ASSGEASTDTQY
TRBJ2-7 TRBV12-3/TRBV12-4 . ASSLSGYEQY
TRBJ2-5 TRBV29-1 . SVGGWGTWVETQY
TRBJ2-3 TRBV29-1 . SVEDAWTGTDTQY
TRBJ2-5 TRBV24-1 TRBD1 ATSDNRGRETQY
TRBJ1-5 TRBV24-1 . ATLLAEIRSNQPQH
TRBJ2-3 TRBV19 . ASSKDMGGSTDTQY
TRBJ2-3 TRBV6-5 TRBD2 ASHSGGSDTQY
TRBJ1-1 TRBV15 . ATSRGLDLNTEAF
TRBJ2-7 TRBV11-2 . ASSLDPRTPTDYEQY
TRBJ2-5 TRBV20-1 . SARDSGPKGGSVETQY
TRBJ2-7 TRBV14 . ASSQVWGRAYEQY
TRBJ2-1 TRBV19 . ASTPGVGNEQF
TRBJ2-7 TRBV6-5 TRBD2 ASSYGTSGREQY
TRBJ2-5 TRBV2 . ASSVSVGRGLYQETQY
TRBJ1-5 TRBV9 . ASSVGDIGQPQH
TRBJ1-1 TRBV6-5 TRBD1 ATARDSPTLNTEAF
TRBJ1-1 TRBV10-3 TRBD1 AISEVTGGNAEAF